These T cell receptor beta chains were read from a single sample in a study of technical replicates of blood from several donors. Assay: immunoSEQ multiplex PCR; the TCRdb copy retains only in-frame clones and omits some. Of 74,000 or so clones in the sample, 75% to 95% were seen once. Sequenced material: T cells isolated from PBMCs. The source is a human donor in good health. Both conserved end residues are part of each CDR3. The D gene is left open where the match is weak.

CASSYSAGGPRDTQYF TGTGCCAGCAGTTACTCTGCGGGAGGGCCAAGGGATACGCAGTATTTT TRBJ2-3 TRBV6-5 TRBD2
CASSFLNGASYEQYF TGCGCCAGCAGCTTCCTTAATGGGGCAAGTTACGAGCAGTACTTC TRBJ2-7 TRBV4-1 -
CASSLMSQYEQYF TGTGCCAGCAGCCTCATGTCACAGTACGAGCAGTACTTC TRBJ2-7 TRBV11-2 -
CASRRGGGYGYTF TGTGCCAGCAGACGAGGGGGGGGCTATGGCTACACCTTC TRBJ1-2 TRBV7-9 -
CASSGQGAHQPQHF TGTGCCAGCAGCGGACAGGGGGCTCATCAGCCCCAGCATTTT TRBJ1-5 TRBV7-6 TRBD1
CASSLEGQGALQYF TGTGCCAGCAGCTTAGAGGGACAGGGGGCACTGCAGTACTTC TRBJ2-7 TRBV7-9 TRBD1
CASRSTRDRGDEAFF TGTGCCAGCAGATCAACCCGGGACAGGGGAGATGAAGCTTTCTTT TRBJ1-1 TRBV11-3 TRBD1
CSVDGPTLRRNTEAFF TGCAGCGTCGACGGCCCTACTCTAAGGAGGAACACTGAAGCTTTCTTT TRBJ1-1 TRBV29-1 -
CASASGQARMNTEAFF TGCGCCAGCGCTTCGGGACAGGCACGAATGAACACTGAAGCTTTCTTT TRBJ1-1 TRBV5-1 TRBD1
CASTPRLRRGQETQYF TGTGCCAGCACCCCCCGTCTCCGAAGGGGACAAGAGACCCAGTACTTC TRBJ2-5 TRBV28 -